This entry describes one TCR beta chain. The antigen remains undetermined. This entry belongs to a study of cytomegalovirus exposure and HLA in healthy donors. Overall study findings and caveats: Several of the most significant clusters appeared linked to common viral pathogens, based on a later analysis. Highest at DRB1 and lowest at HLA-C, TCR association rates differed among HLA loci in a later analysis.

The PCR was carried out with 60 Vbeta primers and 13 Jbeta primers. The protocol was immunoSEQ multiplex PCR, while the TCRdb copy is restricted to in-frame clones and leaves out a portion. Altogether about 98,000 clones are present, around 73% being singletons, with the ten largest covering 1.2%. Sequencing input: PBMCs. This sequence originates from a female donor in good health and CMV-seronegative.

CDR3 region: CASSEGRYGANVLTF. In nucleotides, the CDR3 is TGCGCCAGCAGTGAGGGTAGATACGGGGCCAACGTCCTGACTTTC. V usage is TRBV10-1 and J usage is TRBJ2-6, with D unclear. CDR1 and CDR2 from the germline V gene are WNHNN and SYGVQD (reference sequence). The CDR3 totals 15 residues. With 2 bases removed from V and 4 bases from J, the gap between germline ends came to 9 bases.